The 19 T cell receptor beta chains below all came from one sample that was sequenced in a study of cytomegalovirus exposure and HLA in healthy donors (dated by TCRdb to about 2017). The library came from the immunoSEQ multiplex PCR assay. For the multiplex PCR, a mixture combining 60 forward primers for TCR Vbeta segments and 13 reverse primers for TCR Jbeta segments was used. TCRdb mirrors the immuneACCESS table, restricted to in-frame sequences. Some clones are absent from its copies; in checked studies, under half trace to an unresolved V gene, and the reason for the others is unknown. The sample table shows roughly 90,000 clones, and 70% to 80% are seen once. 20% to 25% of the sample rests with the top ten. Source material: PBMCs. These receptors originate from a man aged 25 to 40 in good health and CMV-seropositive.

The V call is TRBV7-9, the J call TRBJ2-3, with 8 bases identical to TRBD1. The CDR3 loop spans 16 amino acids. Unmatched junction bases numbered 10, after V lost 4 bases and J lost 4 bases. Germline CDR1 and CDR2: SEHNR and FQNEAQ (reference sequence). CDR3 residues: CASSSAPGGIADTQYF. In nucleotides, the CDR3 is TGTGCCAGCAGCTCCGCCCCAGGGGGCATTGCAGATACGCAGTATTTT.

V and J are TRBV5-1 and TRBJ2-3; 10 bases align to TRBD2. Germline V CDR1 and CDR2: SGHRS, YFSETQ. The CDR3 extends over 15 amino acids. The V and J ends lost 4 bases and 4 bases, in that order; junction bases with no gene match: 6. The CDR3 protein is CASSVSGGRPDTQYF. The CDR3 coding sequence is TGCGCCAGCAGCGTTAGCGGGGGGAGGCCAGATACGCAGTATTTT.

The V and J genes are TRBV7-3 and TRBJ1-3; a weak D match, TRBD1 (5 bases). This CDR3 has 14 amino acids. V was clipped by 2 bases and J by 3 bases, with 8 bases between them. Germline CDR1 and CDR2: SGHTA and FQGTGA. In nucleotides, the CDR3 is TGTGCCAGCAGCTTAGGGGCCAATGGAAACACCATATATTTT. Its protein product is CASSLGANGNTIYF.

This clone showed up just once. The rearrangement uses TRBV19 and TRBJ1-1, with D possibly TRBD1 on 5 matching bases. The CDR3 totals 15 residues. V dropped 3 bases and J dropped 1 base, with 12 bases sitting between them. Germline CDR1 is LNHDA and CDR2 is SQIVND (reference sequence). The CDR3, as DNA: TGTGCCAGTAGTATCTCGGGGGAATGGAACACTGAAGCTTTCTTT. Translated: CASSISGEWNTEAFF.

This chain links TRBV7-9 with TRBJ2-1; D not resolved. This CDR3 is built from 12 residues. Trimming took off 1 base at V and 5 bases at J, with 3 bases between the two ends. Germline assignment: CDR1 SEHNR and CDR2 FQNEAQ (reference sequence). For the CDR3, the DNA is TGTGCCAGCAGCTTAGTTAACAATGAGCAGTTCTTC. Protein: CASSLVNNEQFF. Using reference TRBV7-9 and TRBJ2-1 for the parts outside the CDR3, the full variable domain is DTGVSQNPRHKITKRGQNVTFRCDPISEHNRLYWYRQTLGQGPEFLTYFQNEAQLEKSRLLSDRFSAERPKGSFSTLEIQRTEQGDSAMYLCASSLVNNEQFFGPGTRLTVL.

The count of this clone is one. The genes are TRBV5-1 and TRBJ2-3; a weak D match, TRBD1 (8 bases). The CDR3 contains 14 residues. V shed 4 bases and J shed 4 bases, with 13 bases lying between them. CDR1 and CDR2 from the germline V gene are SGHRS and YFSETQ. In DNA, the CDR3 is TGCGCCAGCAGCGGGGGGGACAGGTCAGATACGCAGTATTTT. It encodes CASSGGDRSDTQYF.

The J gene is TRBJ2-5, the V gene TRBV2, with D possibly TRBD1 on 6 matching bases. The J call may be incorrect, as the DNA end agrees better with TRBJ2-7. From germline, CDR1 is SNHLY and CDR2 FYNNEI. This CDR3 is 11 amino acids long. In DNA form, the CDR3 reads TGTGCCAGCAGTACAGGGAACGAGCAGTACTTC. Its protein is CASSTGNEQYF.

The chain couples TRBV19 to TRBJ2-2; 10 bases agree with TRBD2. Unmatched junction bases numbered 11, after V lost 3 bases and J lost 4 bases. This CDR3 region has 18 residues. Germline CDR1 and CDR2: LNHDA and SQIVND (reference sequence). CDR3 loop: CASSIRGAGGRGTGELFF. Here the CDR3 DNA reads TGTGCCAGTAGTATCCGGGGAGCGGGGGGGCGCGGCACCGGGGAGCTGTTTTTT. Filled out from reference TRBV19 and TRBJ2-2, the complete variable domain reads DGGITQSPKYLFRKEGQNVTLSCEQNLNHDAMYWYRQDPGQGLRLIYYSQIVNDFQKGDIAEGYSVSREKKESFPLTVTSAQKNPTAFYLCASSIRGAGGRGTGELFFGEGSRLTVL.

The chain carries TRBV5-1 and TRBJ2-1; D is perhaps TRBD2 (6 bases). This CDR3 is 14 amino acids long. Between the trimmed V and J ends, which lost 0 bases and 10 bases, there was a span of 14 bases. CDR1 is SGHRS and CDR2 is YFSETQ in the germline V gene. CDR3 nucleotide sequence: TGCGCCAGCAGCTTGGGGCTGGACGCGGGGGAGCAGTTCTTC. It translates to CASSLGLDAGEQFF. The whole variable domain, remainder taken from reference TRBV5-1 and TRBJ2-1, is KAGVTQTPRYLIKTRGQQVTLSCSPISGHRSVSWYQQTPGQGLQFLFEYFSETQRNKGNFPGRFSGRQFSNSRSEMNVSTLELGDSALYLCASSLGLDAGEQFFGPGTRLTVL.

Regarding this clone: A junction end diverges from the germline sequence, so it may reflect a read error. CDR3 protein: CASSRSGGASYGQYF. CDR3 nucleotide sequence: TGTGCCAGCTCACGTAGCGGGGGTGCCTCCTACGGGCAGTACTTC. The chain links TRBV18 to TRBJ2-7; 9 nucleotides line up with TRBD2. The CDR3 extends over 15 amino acids. The V gene's germline CDR1 is KGHSH and CDR2 LQKENI.

This clone was seen only once. The V and J genes are TRBV5-1 and TRBJ2-5, with D possibly TRBD1 on 6 matching bases. The CDR3 runs 16 residues. The ends were cut back, 5 bases at V and 5 bases at J, with 22 bases in the middle. Germline CDR1 and CDR2: SGHRS and YFSETQ. The DNA for the CDR3 is TGCGCCAGCAGACATCCTAGGGGGTTGGGTGAGGAGACCCAGTACTTC. Translation: CASRHPRGLGEETQYF.

This sequence joins TRBV2 and TRBJ1-4; a possible D gene is TRBD1 (6 bases). In germline, CDR1 is SNHLY, CDR2 FYNNEI. The germline V and J ends were trimmed by 3 bases and 5 bases, with 16 bases remaining between them. The CDR3 runs to 16 residues. In nucleotides, the CDR3 is TGTGCCAGCAGTGATCGTGCCGGGACAAGCAATGAAAAACTGTTTTTT. This gives the protein CASSDRAGTSNEKLFF.

V usage is TRBV9 and J usage is TRBJ1-1, with TRBD1 matching 9 bases. V was clipped by 2 bases and J by 3 bases; unmatched bases: 5. This CDR3 has 15 residues. Germline values: CDR1 SGDLS, CDR2 YYNGEE. The DNA of the CDR3 is TGTGCCAGCAGCGTTGGACAGGGGAAGGACACTGAAGCTTTCTTT. Protein sequence: CASSVGQGKDTEAFF.

This clone was picked up a small number of times. The gene calls are TRBV7-2 and TRBJ2-3; no firm D call. Between the trimmed V and J ends, which lost 2 bases and 4 bases, there was a span of 4 bases. CDR3 size: 12 residues. Germline loops: CDR1 SGHTA, CDR2 FQGNSA. CDR3 in DNA: TGTGCCAGCAGCTTACCGGCAGATACGCAGTATTTT. Translating it yields CASSLPADTQYF. Based on the CDR3 plus reference TRBV7-2 and TRBJ2-3, the full variable domain is GAGVSQSPSNKVTEKGKDVELRCDPISGHTALYWYRQSLGQGLEFLIYFQGNSAPDKSGLPSDRFSAERTGGSVSTLTIQRTQQEDSAVYLCASSLPADTQYFGPGTRLTVL.

The chain joins TRBV10-3 to TRBJ1-6; D unclear. The V gene's germline CDR1 is ENHRY and CDR2 SYGVKD. The CDR3 is 15 amino acids. V lost 2 bases and J lost 6, with 11 bases in between. CDR3 in amino acids: CAISETAQSNSPLHF. The CDR3, as DNA: TGTGCCATCAGTGAGACAGCACAAAGTAATTCACCCCTCCACTTT.

J is TRBJ1-2 and V is TRBV6-5; possibly TRBD1 for D (5 bases). V was cut by 6 bases and J by 4 bases, with 9 bases left in between. Germline V gives CDR1 MNHEY, CDR2 SVGAGI. The CDR3 is 12 residues long. The CDR3 DNA is TGTGCCAGCAGCGACAGAATCTATGGCTACACCTTC. Translating it yields CASSDRIYGYTF.

There are a few counts of this clone. The genes are TRBV4-2 and TRBJ2-1, with 7 nucleotides matching TRBD2. The CDR3 contains 15 residues. Germline-derived CDR1 and CDR2 are LGHNA and YNFKEQ. Trimming took 4 bases from V and 3 from J; bases not matched to a gene: 6. CDR3 coding DNA: TGTGCCAGCAGCCCCCGACTAGCCCGCTACAATGAGCAGTTCTTC. This translates into CASSPRLARYNEQFF.

In regard to this clone: Other nucleotide sequences in the sample specify the same CDR3. J is TRBJ1-5 and V is TRBV7-9; TRBD1 aligns across 7 bases. The CDR3 has 15 residues. Germline V CDR1 and CDR2: SEHNR, FQNEAQ (reference sequence). V trimming: 3 bases; J trimming: 2 bases; junction bases outside the gene matches: 4. The CDR3 is CASSFGTVGNQPQHF. In DNA form, the CDR3 reads TGTGCCAGCAGCTTCGGGACAGTTGGCAATCAGCCCCAGCATTTT.

This clone has just one count. The rearrangement links TRBV7-2 to TRBJ1-2, with D perhaps TRBD1 (6 bases). Trimming stripped 5 bases from V and 2 bases from J, with 15 bases between. Germline CDR1 reads SGHTA; CDR2 reads FQGNSA. The CDR3 extends over 15 amino acids. The CDR3 is CASSPDSKFNYGYTF. The CDR3, as DNA: TGTGCCAGCAGCCCGGACAGCAAATTCAACTATGGCTACACCTTC.